The clone carrying this T cell receptor beta chain has more than one count but fewer than ten. Its antigen is unidentified. Germline V gene lookup returns CDR1 SGHTA and CDR2 FQGNSA. The CDR3 has 15 amino acids. V was clipped by 5 bases and J by 1 base; unmatched bases: 5. CD4+ naive, central memory, regulatory and stem cell-like memory cells were sorted via CD45RO/CCR7/CD25/CD127/CD95/CD27. Expressed TCRB transcripts were sequenced because the entire RNA isolate underwent reverse transcription. TCRdb keeps only in-frame clones here, not all; method: immunoSEQ multiplex PCR. The sample lists some 900,000 clones; roughly a sixth were seen once. The data were taken from a study of beta chain features in type 1 diabetes. Overall study findings and caveats: The analysis here could not establish whether HLA type shapes TCRB rearrangement.

The sequence came from a woman aged 18-35 years in good health. The sequencing input was naive CD4+ T cells from blood. The chain links TRBV7-2 to TRBJ2-1; 7 bases fit TRBD2. CDR3 nucleotides: TGTGCCAGCAGCCCGGGACTAACGTCCTACAATGAGCAGTTCTTC. Translating it yields CASSPGLTSYNEQFF.